The sequence of this TCR beta chain was determined in a study of blood T cell repertoires in COVID-19. Study as a whole: Each recovered donor of Cohort 3 presented with two negative PCRs, clearance, or symptom resolution. Sample material is recorded as cDNA or gDNA derived from T cells, B-cell-depleted T cells, or PBMCs.

Per the study methods: Nucleated cell counts were estimated from reference gene primer amplification. Only in-frame clones appear in the TCRdb table, and some are missing; sequencing was by immunoSEQ multiplex PCR. The V and J calls and clone size come from that table; D and trimming were worked out from the DNA. The data contain 250,000 to 300,000 clones, around nine tenths of them seen just once; the ten biggest clones take up 2% to 2.5%. Cohort allocation depended upon clinical history that participants reported. The CDR3 runs 14 residues. The V end was cut by 0 bases, the J end by 9 bases, with 12 bases between. In germline, CDR1 is LGHDT, CDR2 YNNKEL (reference sequence).

The sequence was obtained from a woman aged 55-75 years in a cohort exposed to, infected with or recovered from COVID-19 (not recorded which). The sample consisted of PBMCs or T cells enriched from blood (not recorded which). The chain joins TRBV3-1 (or the pseudogene TRBV3-2) to TRBJ2-1, with D possibly TRBD2 on 7 matching bases. CDR3 bases: TGTGCCAGCAGCCAAGACGGGGGGCGGAGTGAGCAGTTCTTC. Translation: CASSQDGGRSEQFF.